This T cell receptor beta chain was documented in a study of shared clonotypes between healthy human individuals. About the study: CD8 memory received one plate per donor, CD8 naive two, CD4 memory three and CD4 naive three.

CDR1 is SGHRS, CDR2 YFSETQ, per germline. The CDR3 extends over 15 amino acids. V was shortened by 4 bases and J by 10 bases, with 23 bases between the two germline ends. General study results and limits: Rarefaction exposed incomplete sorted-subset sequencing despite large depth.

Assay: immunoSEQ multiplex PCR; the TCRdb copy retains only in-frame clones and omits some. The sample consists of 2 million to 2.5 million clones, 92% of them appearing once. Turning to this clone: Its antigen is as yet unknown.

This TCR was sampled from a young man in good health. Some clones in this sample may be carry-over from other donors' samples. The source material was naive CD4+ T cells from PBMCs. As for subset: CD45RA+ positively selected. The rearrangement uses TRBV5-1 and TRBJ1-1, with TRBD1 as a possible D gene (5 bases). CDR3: CASSPGWTRGSGAFF. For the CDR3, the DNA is TGCGCCAGCAGCCCGGGGTGGACCCGGGGCTCTGGAGCTTTCTTT.